This entry lists 12 T cell receptor beta chains sequenced from one sample in a study of T-cell reconstitution after alpha-beta-depleted transplantation in children. Library preparation (for TCRbeta) was performed with unique molecular identifiers. TCRdb re-analysed the PCR reads in MiXCR, keeping a single row per CDR3 protein. The sample lists almost 250,000 distinct CDR3 sequences; around 25% were seen once. Sequences were derived from PBMCs, sampled before TCRalphabeta/CD19-depleted stem cell transplant. The receptors were sampled from a girl aged 2-10 years with Fanconi anemia, due to receive a stem cell transplant.

This clonotype has at least ten counts. This rearrangement joins TRBV27 to TRBJ2-5; TRBD2 might be the D (6 bases). The CDR3 spans 14 residues. Trimming removed 1 base from V and 4 bases from J, with 10 bases in between. Germline-derived CDR1 and CDR2 are MNHEY and SMNVEV (reference sequence). The chain's CDR3 is CASSLLLGGETQYF. In DNA, the CDR3 is TGTGCCAGCAGTTTATTACTGGGGGGAGAGACCCAGTACTTC.

This clonotype turned up a few times. CDR3 DNA sequence: TGCAGCGTTGTTTCTGAGACCGGGACAGGGAGCGGGGCCAACGTCCTGACTTTC. Its protein product is CSVVSETGTGSGANVLTF. V is TRBV29-1 and J is TRBJ2-6; TRBD1 aligns across 9 bases. Germline values: CDR1 SQVTM, CDR2 ANQGSEA. V trimming: 4 bases; J trimming: 4 bases; junction bases outside the gene matches: 14. This CDR3 is built from 18 residues.

This clonotype was detected ten times or more. The chain recombines TRBV29-1 with TRBJ2-7; the D is unclear. V was pared by 6 bases and J by 2 bases, with 14 bases between. From germline, CDR1 is SQVTM and CDR2 ANQGSEA. The CDR3 has 13 residues. The DNA for the CDR3 is TGCAGCGTCCGCTACAGTTACACCTACGAGCAGTACTTC. Amino acids: CSVRYSYTYEQYF.

The gene calls are TRBV29-1 and TRBJ2-7; 9 bases map to TRBD1. From germline, CDR1 is SQVTM and CDR2 ANQGSEA. This CDR3 region has 15 residues. The trim removed 5 bases at V and 6 bases at J, leaving 14 bases unmatched. The CDR3 DNA sequence: TGCAGCGTTTGGGTCCGGGGACAGGGCCGCTTCGAGCAGTACTTC. Residues: CSVWVRGQGRFEQYF.

A remark on this clonotype: This may arise from a read error, as a much more abundant clone is one base away. This chain links TRBV12-3 or TRBV12-4 with TRBJ2-7; 10 bases map to TRBD2. The CDR3 covers 15 residues. V trimming: 10 bases; J trimming: 4 bases; junction bases outside the gene matches: 13. As DNA, the CDR3 is TGTGCCAACAGCAATAGCGGGAGGCTCCTTTACGAGCAGTACTTC. It is translated as CANSNSGRLLYEQYF.

This clonotype appeared a few times. The V gene is TRBV7-3, the J gene TRBJ2-1, with 7 bases fitting TRBD1. The CDR3 is 17 amino acids. The germline gives CDR1 SGHTA, CDR2 FQGTGA. V lost 1 base, J lost 5 bases, and 11 bases stayed unmatched. This CDR3 is CASSLSLEAGGNNEQFF. The DNA of the CDR3 is TGTGCCAGCAGCTTAAGCCTCGAGGCAGGGGGAAACAATGAGCAGTTCTTC.

In its sample, this clonotype was seen many times. This sequence joins TRBV29-1 and TRBJ2-7; 7 bases line up with TRBD1. The CDR3 is 13 residues long. V lost 4 bases to trimming and J lost 6 bases; unmatched junction nucleotides: 9. Germline CDR1 is SQVTM and CDR2 is ANQGSEA. CDR3 protein: CSVGQGGRSEQYF. CDR3 in DNA: TGCAGCGTTGGACAGGGCGGTAGGAGCGAGCAGTACTTC.

This chain connects TRBV29-1 to TRBJ2-7; D is perhaps TRBD2 (5 bases). Germline V CDR1 and CDR2: SQVTM, ANQGSEA. V lost 4 bases and J lost 2, with 18 bases in between. This CDR3 comprises 15 residues. CDR3 region: CSVVKGQDGAYEQYF. The CDR3 bases are TGCAGCGTTGTGAAAGGGCAGGACGGGGCCTACGAGCAGTACTTC.

In its sample, this clonotype was seen many times. The chain recombines TRBV20-1 with TRBJ2-7, with 7 bases identical to TRBD2. The CDR3 consists of 11 residues. The germline CDR1 and CDR2 sequences are DFQATT and SNEGSKA (reference sequence). The CDR3 nucleotides are TGCAGCCTAGCGGCCTCCTACGAGCAGTACTTC. This encodes CSLAASYEQYF.

In its sample, this clonotype was seen many times. The CDR3 region is CSVGTVYEQYF. CDR3 sequence (DNA): TGCAGCGTCGGGACAGTTTACGAGCAGTACTTC. This chain joins TRBV29-1 and TRBJ2-7; TRBD1 aligns across 7 bases. This CDR3 is built from 11 residues. Germline loops: CDR1 SQVTM, CDR2 ANQGSEA. V was clipped by 6 bases and J by 4 bases; unmatched bases: 3.

This clonotype was detected many times. V usage is TRBV20-1 and J usage is TRBJ2-3, with a tentative D call TRBD1 (6 bases). CDR1 and CDR2 from the germline V gene are DFQATT and SNEGSKA (reference sequence). This CDR3 has 14 amino acids. The CDR3 region has the DNA TGCAGCGTGACTGTGGGGGCTAGCACAGATACGCAGTATTTT. Its translation: CSVTVGASTDTQYF.

The V gene is TRBV4-2, the J gene TRBJ2-7, with D perhaps TRBD1 (5 bases). This CDR3 comprises 14 residues. The V end lost 4 bases, the J end lost 7 bases, and 17 bases lay between the germline ends. CDR1 is LGHNA, CDR2 YNFKEQ, per germline. The CDR3 sequence: CASSPSGQVWEQYF. CDR3 DNA: TGTGCCAGCAGCCCGTCAGGGCAAGTTTGGGAGCAGTACTTC.